The 28 T cell receptor beta chains presented below share a single source sample, sequenced in a study of blood T cells in healthy people across ages. A second about 7 to 12 cycle PCR used barcoded and J-beta primers. TCRdb re-called the 5' RACE reads through MiXCR, storing one row per CDR3 protein. The top ten hold 3% to 4% of the sample, which has more than 450,000 distinct CDR3 sequences, roughly a quarter seen once. The same data also contributed to another study, on T cells of mothers and their children.

Sequenced: blood. Receptors originate from a boy aged 2 to 10 in good health.

The CDR3 region is CASSYSWGTGPEAFF. CDR3 bases: TGTGCCAGCAGTTACTCTTGGGGGACAGGGCCTGAAGCTTTCTTT. V is TRBV6-6 and J is TRBJ1-1; TRBD1 aligns across 9 bases. V shed 0 bases and J 6 bases; nucleotides not matched to a gene: 5. CDR1 is MNHNY, CDR2 SVGAGI, per germline (reference sequence). The CDR3 length is 15 residues.

This clonotype was seen more than once but under ten times. V gene TRBV2 combines with J gene TRBJ2-2; 9 bases fit TRBD1. The CDR3 covers 13 residues. V was pared by 6 bases and J by 7 bases, with 3 bases of the junction left unmatched. CDR1 and CDR2 from the germline V gene are SNHLY and FYNNEI. CDR3 sequence: CASRGQGGGELFF. CDR3 sequence (DNA): TGTGCCAGCAGGGGACAGGGCGGCGGGGAGCTGTTTTTT. Based on the CDR3 plus reference TRBV2 and TRBJ2-2, the full variable domain is EPEVTQTPSHQVTQMGQEVILRCVPISNHLYFYWYRQILGQKVEFLVSFYNNEISEKSEIFDDQFSVERPDGSNFTLKIRSTKLEDSAMYFCASRGQGGGELFFGEGSRLTVL.

The gene calls are TRBV6-5 and TRBJ1-6; no firm D call. The germline CDR1 and CDR2 sequences are MNHEY and SVGAGI. CDR3 length: 15 residues. Between the trimmed V and J ends, which lost 6 bases and 7 bases, there was a span of 16 bases. The CDR3 protein is CASSYGWNTNSPLHF. The CDR3 DNA follows: TGTGCCAGCAGCTACGGGTGGAATACCAATTCACCCCTCCACTTT.

The chain links TRBV29-1 to TRBJ2-1; D uncertain. Germline assignment: CDR1 SQVTM and CDR2 ANQGSEA. Between the trimmed V and J ends, which lost 2 bases and 4 bases, there was a span of 12 bases. This CDR3 contains 14 residues. In nucleotides, the CDR3 is TGCAGCGTTGAATGGCAGGCGGATTACAATGAGCAGTTCTTC. It encodes CSVEWQADYNEQFF.

The chain couples TRBV10-3 to TRBJ2-6, with unresolved D. Trimming removed 0 bases from V and 2 bases from J, with 8 bases in between. This CDR3 comprises 16 residues. Germline lookup yields CDR1 ENHRY and CDR2 SYGVKD. CDR3 DNA sequence: TGTGCCATCAGTGAGTCCGCCGGCACTGGGGCCAACGTCCTGACTTTC. Translating it yields CAISESAGTGANVLTF.

The chain has TRBV7-3 and TRBJ2-5; D may correspond to TRBD1 or TRBD2 (5 bases each). The germline V gene has CDR1 SGHTA and CDR2 FQGTGA. The germline V and J ends were trimmed by 5 bases and 5 bases, with 12 bases remaining between them. The CDR3 consists of 13 residues. The CDR3 DNA follows: TGTGCCAGCAGCCTTGGGGGATATGAGACCCAGTACTTC. It encodes CASSLGGYETQYF.

This clonotype was found a few times. The gene calls are TRBV15 and TRBJ2-5; no clear D. The CDR3 extends over 16 amino acids. Trimming stripped 1 base from V and 2 bases from J, with 14 bases between. In germline, CDR1 is LNHNV, CDR2 YYDKDF (reference sequence). The CDR3 sequence: CATSRVNYGSQETQYF. The CDR3 nucleotides read TGTGCCACCAGCAGAGTAAACTACGGATCACAAGAGACCCAGTACTTC.

Remarks on this clonotype: An end of the junction differs from the germline gene, which may be a read error. This rearrangement joins TRBV11-3 to TRBJ2-3; 8 nucleotides match TRBD2. Germline V CDR1 and CDR2: SGHNT, YENEEA. The CDR3 is 12 residues long. The CDR3 reads CAGSGGGDTQYF. CDR3 in DNA: TGTGCCGGCAGCGGGGGAGGAGATACGCAGTATTTT. Full variable domain (remainder filled in from reference TRBV11-3 and TRBJ2-3): EAGVVQSPRYKIIEKKQPVAFWCNPISGHNTLYWYLQNLGQGPELLIRYENEEAVDDSQLPKDRFSAERLKGVDSTLKIQPAELGDSAVYLCAGSGGGDTQYFGPGTRLTVL.

The chain carries TRBV4-1 and TRBJ2-7; D is unclear. CDR3 length: 15 amino acids. Trimming cost V 1 base and J 0 bases, with 10 bases left between them. Germline-derived CDR1 and CDR2 are MGHRA and YSYEKL. In DNA form, the CDR3 reads TGCGCCAGCAGCCAAGTGGGTAGCAGCTCCTACGAGCAGTACTTC. Residues: CASSQVGSSSYEQYF.

The rearrangement uses TRBV30 and TRBJ1-1; 7 bases align to TRBD1. Germline V gives CDR1 GTSNPN, CDR2 SVGIG (reference sequence). The ends lost 3 bases at V and 2 bases at J; junction bases unmatched: 6. The CDR3 contains 14 residues. DNA of the CDR3: TGTGCCTGGAGCTCGACAGGGACCAACACTGAAGCTTTCTTT. Its translation: CAWSSTGTNTEAFF. The full variable domain, with the rest looked up from reference TRBV30 and TRBJ1-1, is SQTIHQWPATLVQPVGSPLSLECTVEGTSNPNLYWYRQAAGRGLQLLFYSVGIGQISSEVPQNLSASRPQDRQFILSSKKLLLSDSGFYLCAWSSTGTNTEAFFGQGTRLTVV.

In this sample, this clonotype turned up a few times. The gene calls are TRBV9 and TRBJ2-5; D remains ambiguous. Trimming took 0 bases from V and 0 from J, leaving 6 bases between them. Germline lookup yields CDR1 SGDLS and CDR2 YYNGEE. There are 14 residues in the CDR3. This CDR3 is CASSVEGYQETQYF. In DNA form, the CDR3 reads TGTGCCAGCAGCGTAGAAGGGTACCAAGAGACCCAGTACTTC.

The chain recombines TRBV7-9 with TRBJ2-3; possibly TRBD2 for D (6 bases). Germline CDR1 reads SEHNR; CDR2 reads FQNEAQ (reference sequence). The CDR3 runs to 13 residues. V lost 8 bases, J lost 2 bases, and 11 bases lay in between. CDR3 coding DNA: TGTGCCAGCGGGGGGTTTCTCACAGATACGCAGTATTTT. Amino acid sequence: CASGGFLTDTQYF.

The chain carries TRBV7-9 and TRBJ2-5, with 11 bases aligning to TRBD2. This CDR3 comprises 16 residues. The V gene end was trimmed by 11 bases and the J gene end by 4 bases; junction bases not matched to a gene: 15. Germline CDR1 SEHNR, CDR2 FQNEAQ (reference sequence). The CDR3 nucleotides are TGTGCCGCAGGGCTAGCGGGAGGATTTGCCGGAGAGACCCAGTACTTC. It yields the protein CAAGLAGGFAGETQYF.

The rearrangement joins TRBV11-2 to TRBJ2-5, with D tentatively TRBD1 or TRBD2 (7 bases each). Looked up from germline, CDR1 is SGHAT and CDR2 is FQNNGV. This CDR3 is built from 20 residues. The V and J ends lost 4 bases and 3 bases respectively, with 30 bases between them. The CDR3 bases are TGTGCCAGCAGCTATGTCAGTTCGAGGGGGGGAACAGGGGCGGAAGAGACCCAGTACTTC. Residues: CASSYVSSRGGTGAEETQYF.

In its sample, this clonotype was seen a few times. The V gene is TRBV6-5, the J gene TRBJ2-5; 7 bases are a match to TRBD2. The J call may be wrong; the DNA end is better matched by TRBJ2-1. The CDR3 has 15 amino acids. Germline CDR1 reads MNHEY; CDR2 reads SVGAGI. CDR3 sequence reads: CASSYRAYGGNEQFF. The DNA for the CDR3 is TGTGCCAGCAGTTACAGGGCATACGGGGGGAATGAGCAGTTCTTC.

This clonotype was counted a few times. This rearrangement joins TRBV7-2 to TRBJ2-3, with D perhaps TRBD2 (5 bases). Germline CDR1 is SGHTA and CDR2 is FQGNSA. This CDR3 spans 15 amino acids. Between the trimmed V and J ends, which lost 1 base and 0 bases, there was a span of 8 bases. CDR3 bases: TGTGCCAGCAGCTTAGAAGCGGCCAGCACAGATACGCAGTATTTT. Amino acids: CASSLEAASTDTQYF.

In its sample, this clonotype was seen many times. This chain joins TRBV29-1 and TRBJ1-3, with no clear D. Between the trimmed V and J ends, which lost 3 bases and 5 bases, there was a span of 5 bases. CDR3 length equals 11 residues. Germline lookup yields CDR1 SQVTM and CDR2 ANQGSEA. CDR3 sequence reads: CSVDDRNTIYF. The CDR3 bases are TGCAGCGTTGACGACAGAAACACCATATATTTT.

This rearrangement joins TRBV11-2 to TRBJ2-3; D is possibly TRBD2 (5 bases). Trimming left V 2 bases short and J 1 base short, with 16 bases between. CDR3 length: 17 amino acids. Germline V gives CDR1 SGHAT, CDR2 FQNNGV. The CDR3 DNA reads TGTGCCAGCAGCTTACAAGGACCGCTGGGAGGCACAGATACGCAGTATTTT. Translating gives CASSLQGPLGGTDTQYF.

This clonotype has a single count. A much larger clone sits a single nucleotide away, making a read error possible. This chain uses TRBV30 with TRBJ2-5; D gene unclear. CDR3 length: 12 residues. The germline CDR1 and CDR2 sequences are GTSNPN and SVGIG (reference sequence). CDR3: CAVTRRAETQYF. CDR3 in DNA: TGTGCGGTAACCCGACGTGCGGAGACCCAGTACTTC.

The V gene is TRBV4-1, the J gene TRBJ1-3; perhaps TRBD1 as D (6 bases). V was shortened by 4 bases and J by 5 bases, with 15 bases between the two germline ends. Germline CDR1 is MGHRA and CDR2 is YSYEKL. The CDR3 runs 15 residues. The CDR3 loop reads CASSPLAQGRNTIYF. CDR3 DNA sequence: TGCGCCAGCAGCCCTTTGGCCCAGGGGAGAAACACCATATATTTT.

This chain links TRBV7-8 with TRBJ1-2; possible D gene TRBD1, 5 bases. The CDR3 covers 12 residues. V was trimmed by 3 bases and J by 7 bases, leaving 9 bases between them. Germline CDR1 reads SGHVS; CDR2 reads FQNEAQ. The CDR3 region is CASSFSRAGYTF. CDR3 nucleotide sequence: TGTGCCAGCAGCTTTTCCAGGGCTGGCTACACCTTC.

This clonotype has a handful of counts. The chain links TRBV4-3 to TRBJ2-5; D may be TRBD1 (5 bases). The J call could be wrong; TRBJ2-1 is a better fit for the DNA end. The CDR3 has 14 residues. Germline V gives CDR1 LGHNA, CDR2 YSLEER. CDR3 residues: CASSYGATGNEQFF. The CDR3, as DNA: TGCGCCAGCAGCTACGGAGCTACAGGTAATGAGCAGTTCTTC.

This clonotype showed up just a few times. The chain joins TRBV12-3 or TRBV12-4 to TRBJ2-5, with 7 bases matching TRBD1. This CDR3 has 15 amino acids. Trimming took 2 bases from V and 3 from J; bases not matched to a gene: 6. The CDR3 coding sequence is TGTGCCAGCAGTTTATCACCAGACAGGGAAGAGACCCAGTACTTC. It is translated as CASSLSPDREETQYF.

This rearrangement joins TRBV29-1 to TRBJ2-5; D unclear. Trimming pared 3 bases from V and 2 bases from J, leaving 4 bases between. CDR1 is SQVTM, CDR2 ANQGSEA, per germline. The CDR3 sequence is 11 residues long. For the CDR3, the DNA is TGCAGCGTTGACCGGCAAGAGACCCAGTACTTC. It specifies CSVDRQETQYF.

The chain links TRBV29-1 to TRBJ1-2; TRBD1 matches 7 bases. The CDR3 runs 14 residues. Germline V gene lookup returns CDR1 SQVTM and CDR2 ANQGSEA. Trimming removed 6 bases from V and 7 bases from J; junction bases left unmatched: 14. For the CDR3, the DNA is TGCAGCGTCCTAAGCGTCAGGGGGTCTTTTGGCTACACCTTC. Its protein product is CSVLSVRGSFGYTF. Using reference TRBV29-1 and TRBJ1-2 for the parts outside the CDR3, the full variable domain is SAVISQKPSRDICQRGTSLTIQCQVDSQVTMMFWYRQQPGQSLTLIATANQGSEATYESGFVIDKFPISRPNLTFSTLTVSNMSPEDSSIYLCSVLSVRGSFGYTFGSGTRLTVV.

This clonotype was seen only once. The chain joins TRBV6-6 to TRBJ2-1; D is tentatively TRBD1 or TRBD2 (5 bases each). Germline V gene lookup returns CDR1 MNHNY and CDR2 SVGAGI (reference sequence). V was cut by 5 bases and J by 11 bases, with 13 bases left in between. The CDR3 is 12 amino acids. The CDR3 sequence: CASSGDGWQQFF. The CDR3, as DNA: TGTGCCAGCAGTGGGGACGGCTGGCAGCAGTTCTTC.

V gene TRBV30 combines with J gene TRBJ2-7, with 16 bases aligning to TRBD2. CDR3 length: 16 residues. Trimming took 2 bases from V and 5 from J; bases not matched to a gene: 6. CDR1 GTSNPN and CDR2 SVGIG come from the germline V gene (reference sequence). The CDR3 loop reads CAWSPGLAGGPDEQYF. The DNA for the CDR3 is TGTGCCTGGAGTCCGGGACTAGCGGGAGGGCCGGACGAGCAGTACTTC.

This clonotype was seen more than once but under ten times. This chain links TRBV7-9 with TRBJ2-5; 14 bases agree with TRBD2. The DNA end is a closer match to TRBJ2-1, so the J assignment may be wrong. This CDR3 is built from 16 residues. Germline values: CDR1 SEHNR, CDR2 FQNEAQ (reference sequence). The CDR3, as DNA: TGTGCCAGCACTCAGGGGACTAGCGGGAGTTGGAATGAGCAGTTCTTC. It encodes CASTQGTSGSWNEQFF.